The rows below give T cell receptor beta chains drawn from one sample of a study of human T cells and chemical hapten exposure. TCRdb reprocessed the RACE reads with MiXCR, giving one entry per CDR3 protein. The sample has about 82,000 distinct CDR3 sequences; approximately 11% are singletons. This material consisted of whole blood, taken in connection with sensitization to the hapten diphenylcyclopropenone (DPC). The receptors originated from a woman in her 50s with alopecia areata. Some clones in this sample may be carry-over from other donors' samples. Each CDR3 is given with its conserved first and last residue. D genes are given only for firm matches. The size field is filled for only some rows; it gives once, few, many or a size class.

TRBJ1-3 | - | TRBV18 | - | CASSGSESGGYRNTIYF | TGTGCCAGCTCAGGATCCGAGTCTGGGGGCTATCGAAACACCATATATTTT
TRBJ2-2 | - | TRBV29-1 | many | CSVAWGNTGELFF | TGCAGCGTTGCTTGGGGTAACACCGGGGAGCTGTTTTTT
TRBJ2-7 | - | TRBV15 | few | CATSTYWSSYEQYF | TGTGCCACCAGCACCTACTGGAGCTCCTACGAGCAGTACTTC
TRBJ2-7 | TRBD1 | TRBV7-3 | many | CASSFQGQPYEQYF | TGTGCCAGCAGCTTTCAGGGACAGCCCTACGAGCAGTACTTC
TRBJ2-7 | - | TRBV10-2 | - | CASSKDGVYEQYF | TGCGCCAGCAGTAAGGATGGCGTTTACGAGCAGTACTTC
TRBJ2-1 | - | TRBV29-1 | many | CSVEDLASEQFF | TGCAGCGTTGAAGATCTCGCAAGTGAGCAGTTCTTC
TRBJ1-1 | - | TRBV6-2/TRBV6-3 | many | CASSNSRVNTEAFF | TGTGCCAGCAGCAACTCCAGGGTCAACACTGAAGCTTTCTTT
TRBJ1-4 | - | TRBV5-1 | many | CASSFGDSEKLFF | TGCGCCAGCAGCTTCGGCGATAGTGAAAAACTGTTTTTT
TRBJ2-5 | - | TRBV28 | many | CASSSAGFQGEGTQYF | TGTGCCAGCAGTTCAGCCGGGTTTCAGGGAGAGGGGACCCAGTACTTC
TRBJ2-4 | - | TRBV5-6 | - | CASSVTNIQYF | TGTGCCAGCAGCGTGACAAACATTCAGTACTTC
TRBJ1-5 | - | TRBV23-1 | many | CASSQKDQPQHF | TGCGCCAGCAGTCAAAAAGATCAGCCCCAGCATTTT
TRBJ2-5 | - | TRBV9 | few | CASSFNVQETQYF | TGTGCCAGCAGCTTCAACGTACAAGAGACCCAGTACTTC
TRBJ1-4 | TRBD1 | TRBV28 | - | CASSPRDRNEKLFF | TGTGCCAGCAGTCCTCGGGACAGGAATGAAAAACTGTTTTTT
TRBJ1-1 | - | TRBV29-1 | many | CSVDPRVTEAFF | TGCAGCGTTGACCCCCGGGTGACTGAAGCTTTCTTT
TRBJ2-7 | - | TRBV28 | few | CASSPRGAGAYEQYF | TGTGCCAGCAGTCCCAGGGGCGCGGGTGCCTACGAGCAGTACTTC
TRBJ2-2 | - | TRBV27 | - | CASSNLRTGELFF | TGTGCCAGCAGTAACTTACGGACCGGGGAGCTGTTTTTT
TRBJ1-5 | - | TRBV6-6 | many | CASSPWGRGEEPQHF | TGTGCCAGCAGTCCCTGGGGCAGGGGAGAGGAGCCCCAGCATTTT
TRBJ1-3 | TRBD1 | TRBV2 | - | CASSGTGDGNTIYF | TGTGCCAGCAGTGGAACAGGGGACGGAAACACCATATATTTT